This TCR beta chain derives from a study of shared clonotypes between healthy human individuals. The CDR3 consists of 14 residues. Germline V CDR1 and CDR2: GTSNPN, SVGIG (reference sequence). J gave up 5 bases and V 8 bases, and 7 bases lay outside the gene matches. Profiling relied on immunoSEQ multiplex PCR, and the TCRdb table lists in-frame clones only, not all of them. The sample holds a few million clones, less than 95% seen once. The receptor's source is a man aged 18 to 30 in good health. Some clones in this sample may be carry-over from other donors' samples. V gene TRBV30 combines with J gene TRBJ2-5; TRBD2 aligns across 14 bases. Sequencing input: naive CD4+ T cells from PBMCs. Noted subset: CD45RA+ positively selected. CDR3 sequence: CAQGLAGGIETQYF. Written as DNA, the CDR3 is TGTGCCCAAGGACTAGCGGGAGGAATTGAGACCCAGTACTTC.